The rows below give T cell receptor beta chains drawn from one sample of a study of persistence of HIV-infected CD4 T cells. Sequencing used immunoSEQ multiplex PCR; TCRdb keeps in-frame clones, though not all of them. Of around 39,000 clones in the sample, about 81% were seen once. These receptors are not linked to any known antigen. The material sequenced was cultured CD4+ T cells from PBMCs, taken from a patient who received antiretroviral therapy. These receptors were taken from an adult with HIV. The donor label of this sample is uncertain. CDR3s include the opening cysteine and the closing phenylalanine or tryptophan.

j_call cdr3_length v_call cdr3_aa
TRBJ2-1 15 TRBV30 CARRGGQGSYNEQFF
TRBJ1-1 15 TRBV9 CASSAITGGGTEAFF
TRBJ1-3 15 TRBV19 CASSRDRGSGNTIYF
TRBJ1-2 14 TRBV5-1 CASRTAGQNYGYTF
TRBJ2-7 12 TRBV19 CASSNRDLEQYF
TRBJ2-4 19 TRBV19 CASSAAGRRRILAKNIQYF
TRBJ1-2 16 TRBV5-1 CASSLDGTASVYGYTF
TRBJ1-3 15 TRBV5-1 CASSLTGFSGNTIYF
TRBJ1-1 12 TRBV3-1/TRBV3-2 CASSQDKGEAFF
TRBJ2-5 12 TRBV2 CASSGLAETQYF
TRBJ1-4 16 TRBV5-1 CASSLERGGAGEKLFF
TRBJ2-3 16 TRBV5-1 CASSFFGGSSTDTQYF